One sample yielded the 2 T cell receptor beta chains listed below, sequenced in a study of beta chain features in type 1 diabetes. Since all of the isolated RNA was reverse transcribed, expressed TCRB transcripts were what got sequenced. The method was immunoSEQ multiplex PCR; TCRdb's version includes in-frame clones alone and lacks a portion of them. The sample lists some 150,000 clones, over 8% occurring once. Sequenced sample: central memory CD4+ T cells from blood. The receptors originated from a woman in her 40s in good health.

This clone was seen a handful of times. The rearrangement uses TRBV19 and TRBJ1-2; D might be TRBD1 (6 bases). V was shortened by 4 bases and J by 1 base, with 10 bases between the two germline ends. This CDR3 has 14 amino acids. Germline loops: CDR1 LNHDA, CDR2 SQIVND (reference sequence). The CDR3 protein is CASSTMDSNYGYTF. CDR3 coding DNA: TGTGCCAGTAGTACAATGGACAGTAACTATGGCTACACCTTC.

This clone appeared a few times. CDR3 loop: CASSLDGYEQYF. CDR3 bases: TGTGCCAGCAGCCTAGACGGCTACGAGCAGTACTTC. The gene calls are TRBV5-5 and TRBJ2-7; D not certain. The CDR3 covers 12 residues. The V and J ends lost 4 bases and 3 bases respectively, with 8 bases between them. Looked up from germline, CDR1 is SGHKS and CDR2 is YYEKEE (reference sequence).